These 18 T cell receptor beta chains were all obtained from the same sample, sequenced in a study of OX40 agonist ivuxolimab in advanced cancers. Method: immunoSEQ multiplex PCR; TCRdb's copy keeps in-frame clones and lacks some. Found here are 75,000 to 80,000 clones, over 70% of them singletons; the top ten hold roughly 4.9%. Here the sequenced sample was CD4+ or CD8+ T cells sorted from blood, taken in a trial of the OX40 agonist ivuxolimab. These receptors all come from an adult with an advanced solid tumor such as melanoma, head and neck, liver or kidney cancer.

The chain carries TRBV5-1 and TRBJ1-1; 7 bases map to TRBD1. J was trimmed by 0 bases and V by 5 bases; bases with no gene match: 10. The germline V gene has CDR1 SGHRS and CDR2 YFSETQ. This CDR3 comprises 16 residues. The CDR3, as DNA: TGCGCCAGCAGGCGTGGGACAGCCCTTATGAACACTGAAGCTTTCTTT. Translation: CASRRGTALMNTEAFF.

Turning to this clone: One end of the junction is discordant with germline, which a read error may explain. The chain is built from TRBV30 and TRBJ2-7, with D perhaps TRBD1 (6 bases). CDR3 length: 15 residues. Germline lookup yields CDR1 GTSNPN and CDR2 SVGIG (reference sequence). CDR3 sequence reads: CVWSLAKQGSYEQYF. DNA for the CDR3: TGTGTCTGGAGTCTGGCAAAACAGGGTTCCTACGAGCAGTACTTC.

The CDR3 DNA is TGTGCCAGCTCACCACGAGACAGGGGAATCGAGCAGTACTTC. This gives the protein CASSPRDRGIEQYF. The chain is built from TRBV18 and TRBJ2-7; 8 bases line up with TRBD1. The CDR3 has 14 amino acids. Losses at the gene ends were 1 base for V and 6 bases for J; bases not matched to a gene: 5. Germline V gene lookup returns CDR1 KGHSH and CDR2 LQKENI.

V usage is TRBV9 and J usage is TRBJ1-2, with D hard to call. The CDR3 runs to 13 residues. Germline CDR1 reads SGDLS; CDR2 reads YYNGEE. V was clipped by 0 bases and J by 2 bases, with 5 bases between them. In DNA, the CDR3 is TGTGCCAGCAGCGTAGGGGAGAACTATGGCTACACCTTC. Residues: CASSVGENYGYTF.

By share, this clone counts as medium-sized. The chain uses TRBV6-5 and TRBJ2-7; 7 bases match TRBD2. There are 15 residues in the CDR3. The V segment lost 6 bases and the J segment 0 bases; nucleotides outside the gene matches: 8. The V gene's germline CDR1 is MNHEY and CDR2 SVGAGI. The CDR3 protein is CASRAGLGSSYEQYF. DNA of the CDR3: TGTGCCAGCAGGGCAGGACTAGGGAGCTCCTACGAGCAGTACTTC.

The rearrangement joins TRBV19 to TRBJ1-5; possibly TRBD1 for D (6 bases). This CDR3 region has 16 residues. Germline CDR1 reads LNHDA; CDR2 reads SQIVND (reference sequence). V dropped 1 base and J dropped 6 bases, with 16 bases sitting between them. CDR3 DNA: TGTGCCAGTAGTATAGGAGGGGGGAGGGACGGTCAGCCCCAGCATTTT. Protein product: CASSIGGGRDGQPQHF. Full variable domain (missing parts from reference TRBV19 and TRBJ1-5): DGGITQSPKYLFRKEGQNVTLSCEQNLNHDAMYWYRQDPGQGLRLIYYSQIVNDFQKGDIAEGYSVSREKKESFPLTVTSAQKNPTAFYLCASSIGGGRDGQPQHFGDGTRLSIL.

For this clone: A read error may produce the germline difference seen at one junction end. The J gene is TRBJ2-5, the V gene TRBV7-7, with 8 positions matching TRBD2. Germline-derived CDR1 and CDR2 are SSHAT and FNYEAQ (reference sequence). The CDR3 loop spans 13 amino acids. The CDR3 nucleotides read TGTGCTAGCAGCTTAGCGGGGAAAGAGACCCAGTACTTC. It is translated as CASSLAGKETQYF.

This clone was seen only once. The V gene is TRBV14, the J gene TRBJ1-6; D gene ambiguous. This CDR3 contains 16 residues. Germline lookup yields CDR1 SGHDN and CDR2 FVKESK. V dropped 0 bases and J dropped 7 bases, with 13 bases sitting between them. The CDR3: CASSQDPPDRNSPLHF. The CDR3 coding sequence is TGTGCCAGCAGCCAAGATCCCCCGGACCGCAATTCACCCCTCCACTTT.

The chain employs TRBV6-6 and TRBJ2-2; TRBD1 is a possible D gene (5 bases). The CDR3 is 12 amino acids. Trimming left V 4 bases short and J 8 bases short, with 8 bases between. Germline V lookup: CDR1 MNHNY, CDR2 SVGAGI (reference sequence). The CDR3: CASSSREGELFF. The CDR3 DNA reads TGTGCCAGCAGTTCCAGGGAAGGGGAGCTGTTTTTT.

DNA for the CDR3: TGTGCCAGCAGCCGACAGGGCGGTGAGCAGTTCTTC. It encodes CASSRQGGEQFF. The chain links TRBV7-9 to TRBJ2-1, with 7 bases lining up with TRBD1. CDR1 and CDR2 (germline): SEHNR, FQNEAQ (reference sequence). V gave up 5 bases and J gave up 9 bases; unmatched junction bases: 4. The CDR3 sequence is 12 residues long.

Only a few counts were recorded for this clone. The chain links TRBV5-1 to TRBJ1-6, with TRBD1 matching over 7 bases. V trimming: 4 bases; J trimming: 7 bases; junction bases outside the gene matches: 11. Germline-derived CDR1 and CDR2 are SGHRS and YFSETQ. CDR3 length equals 16 residues. As DNA, the CDR3 is TGCGCCAGCAGCGAGGGAGAGACAGGGTGGAATTCACCCCTCCACTTT. Its protein product is CASSEGETGWNSPLHF.

CDR3 in DNA: TGTGCCAGTAGTGACGCAGGGGGCTATCTCGGGAATCAGCCCCAGCATTTT. Its translation is CASSDAGGYLGNQPQHF. V usage is TRBV19 and J usage is TRBJ1-5, with 8 bases that match TRBD1. Trimming took 5 bases from V and 4 from J; bases not matched to a gene: 13. Germline CDR1 is LNHDA and CDR2 is SQIVND (reference sequence). CDR3 length: 17 residues.

This sequence joins TRBV21-1 and TRBJ2-3; TRBD2 is the table's D call, not checked against the DNA. TRBV21-1 is listed as a pseudogene. The CDR3 length is 18 residues. Written as DNA, the CDR3 is TGTGCCAGCAGCAAAGAGACTCAAGGCGGGCGCAGCACAGATACGCAGTATTTT. It translates to CASSKETQGGRSTDTQYF.

V and J are TRBV1 and TRBJ2-1; the D call TRBD2 from the table was never checked on the DNA. TRBV1 is shown as a pseudogene. The CDR3 is made up of 17 amino acids. The CDR3 loop reads CTSSLPGRAGVYNEQFF. CDR3 nucleotides: TGCACCAGCAGCCTCCCCGGCCGGGCGGGGGTTTACAATGAGCAGTTCTTC.

The chain couples TRBV6-5 to TRBJ2-1; D possibly corresponds to TRBD1 (5 bases). Trimming stripped 6 bases from V and 3 bases from J, with 15 bases between. Germline CDR1 reads MNHEY; CDR2 reads SVGAGI. CDR3 length equals 15 residues. DNA of the CDR3: TGTGCCAGCAGCAGACAGTTCGAAGGCTACAATGAGCAGTTCTTC. Amino acid sequence: CASSRQFEGYNEQFF.

The rearrangement links TRBV5-4 to TRBJ2-1, with 9 bases that match TRBD2. Germline assignment: CDR1 SGHNT and CDR2 YYREEE (reference sequence). V shed 3 bases, J shed 7 bases, and the junction held 11 bases outside the gene matches. CDR3 length: 16 residues. The CDR3 DNA is TGTGCCAGCAGCTGGGCTAGCGGGATTATAAGAAATGAGCAGTTCTTC. Translated, it gives CASSWASGIIRNEQFF.

The chain recombines TRBV18 with TRBJ1-4; 7 bases agree with TRBD1. CDR1 and CDR2 (germline): KGHSH, LQKENI. J gave up 0 bases and V 4 bases, and 11 bases lay outside the gene matches. The CDR3 contains 18 residues. The CDR3 bases are TGTGCCAGCTCACTGAGACAGGGAGGGGAATCAACTAATGAAAAACTGTTTTTT. It specifies CASSLRQGGESTNEKLFF.

The CDR3 DNA sequence: TGTGCCAGCAGTTCTAGACAGGGGGGCTACGAGCAGTACTTC. This encodes CASSSRQGGYEQYF. This chain joins TRBV27 and TRBJ2-7; 9 bases match TRBD1. J gave up 3 bases and V 4 bases, and 4 bases lay outside the gene matches. The germline V gene has CDR1 MNHEY and CDR2 SMNVEV (reference sequence). The CDR3 totals 14 residues.